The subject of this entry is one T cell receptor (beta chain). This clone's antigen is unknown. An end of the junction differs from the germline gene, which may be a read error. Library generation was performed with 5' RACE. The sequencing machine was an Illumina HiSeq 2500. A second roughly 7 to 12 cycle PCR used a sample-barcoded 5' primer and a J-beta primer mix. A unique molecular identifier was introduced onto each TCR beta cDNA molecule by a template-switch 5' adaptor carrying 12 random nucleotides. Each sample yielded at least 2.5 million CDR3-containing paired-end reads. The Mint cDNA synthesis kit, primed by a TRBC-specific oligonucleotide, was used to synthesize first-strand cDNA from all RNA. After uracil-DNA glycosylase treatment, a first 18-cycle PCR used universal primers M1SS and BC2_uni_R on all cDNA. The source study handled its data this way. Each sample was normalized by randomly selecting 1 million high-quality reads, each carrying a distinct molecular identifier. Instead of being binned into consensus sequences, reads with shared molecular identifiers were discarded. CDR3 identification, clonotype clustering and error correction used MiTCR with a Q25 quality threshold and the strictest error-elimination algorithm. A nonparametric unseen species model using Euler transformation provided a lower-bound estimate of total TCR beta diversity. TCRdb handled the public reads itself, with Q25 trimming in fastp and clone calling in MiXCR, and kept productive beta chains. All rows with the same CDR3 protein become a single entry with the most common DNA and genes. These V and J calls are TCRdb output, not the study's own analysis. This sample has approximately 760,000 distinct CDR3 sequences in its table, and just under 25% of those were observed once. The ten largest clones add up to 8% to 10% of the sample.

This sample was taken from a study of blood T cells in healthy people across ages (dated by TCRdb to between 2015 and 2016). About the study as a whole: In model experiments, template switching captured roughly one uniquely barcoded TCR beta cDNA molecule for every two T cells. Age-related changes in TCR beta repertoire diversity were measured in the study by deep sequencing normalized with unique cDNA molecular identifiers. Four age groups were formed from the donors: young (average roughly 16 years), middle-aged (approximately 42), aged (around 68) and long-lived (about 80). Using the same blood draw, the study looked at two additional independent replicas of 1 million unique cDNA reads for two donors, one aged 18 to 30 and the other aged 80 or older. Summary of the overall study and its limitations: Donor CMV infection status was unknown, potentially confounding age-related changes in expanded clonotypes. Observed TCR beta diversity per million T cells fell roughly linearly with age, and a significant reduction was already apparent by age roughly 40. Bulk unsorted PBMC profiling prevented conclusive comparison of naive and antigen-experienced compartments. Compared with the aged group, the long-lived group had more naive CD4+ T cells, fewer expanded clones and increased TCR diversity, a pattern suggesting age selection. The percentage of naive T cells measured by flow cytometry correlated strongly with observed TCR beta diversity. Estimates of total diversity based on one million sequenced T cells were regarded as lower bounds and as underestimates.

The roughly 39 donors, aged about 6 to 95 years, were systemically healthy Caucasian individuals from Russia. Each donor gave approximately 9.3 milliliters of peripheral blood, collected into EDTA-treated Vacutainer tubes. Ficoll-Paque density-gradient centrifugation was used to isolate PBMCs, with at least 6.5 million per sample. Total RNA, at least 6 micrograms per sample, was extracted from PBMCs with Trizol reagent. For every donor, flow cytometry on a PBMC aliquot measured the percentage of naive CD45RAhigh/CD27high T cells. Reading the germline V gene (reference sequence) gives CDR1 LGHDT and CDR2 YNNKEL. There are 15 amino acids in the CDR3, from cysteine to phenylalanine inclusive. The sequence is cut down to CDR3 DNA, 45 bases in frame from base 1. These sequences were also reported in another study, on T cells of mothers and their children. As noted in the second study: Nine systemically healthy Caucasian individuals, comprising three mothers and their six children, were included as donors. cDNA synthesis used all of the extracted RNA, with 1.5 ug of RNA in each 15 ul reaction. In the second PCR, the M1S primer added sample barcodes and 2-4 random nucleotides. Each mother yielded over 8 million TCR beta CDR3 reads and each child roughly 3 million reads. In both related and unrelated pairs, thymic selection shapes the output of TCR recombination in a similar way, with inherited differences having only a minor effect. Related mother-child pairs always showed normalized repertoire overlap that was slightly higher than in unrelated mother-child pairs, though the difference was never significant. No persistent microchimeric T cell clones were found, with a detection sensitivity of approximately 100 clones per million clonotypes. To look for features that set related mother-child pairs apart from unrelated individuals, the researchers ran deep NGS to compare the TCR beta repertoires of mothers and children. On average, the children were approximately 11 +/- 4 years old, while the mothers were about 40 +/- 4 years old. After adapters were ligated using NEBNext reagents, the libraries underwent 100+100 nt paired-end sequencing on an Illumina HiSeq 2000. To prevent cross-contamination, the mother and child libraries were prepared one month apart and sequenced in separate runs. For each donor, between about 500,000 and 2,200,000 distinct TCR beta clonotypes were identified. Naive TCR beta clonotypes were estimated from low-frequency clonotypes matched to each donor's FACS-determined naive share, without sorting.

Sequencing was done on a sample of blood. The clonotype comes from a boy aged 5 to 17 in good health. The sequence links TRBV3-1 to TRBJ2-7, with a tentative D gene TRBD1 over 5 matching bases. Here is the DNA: TGTGCCCGCAGCCAAGATAGACAGTTGTCCTACGAGCAGTACTTC. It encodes CARSQDRQLSYEQYF.